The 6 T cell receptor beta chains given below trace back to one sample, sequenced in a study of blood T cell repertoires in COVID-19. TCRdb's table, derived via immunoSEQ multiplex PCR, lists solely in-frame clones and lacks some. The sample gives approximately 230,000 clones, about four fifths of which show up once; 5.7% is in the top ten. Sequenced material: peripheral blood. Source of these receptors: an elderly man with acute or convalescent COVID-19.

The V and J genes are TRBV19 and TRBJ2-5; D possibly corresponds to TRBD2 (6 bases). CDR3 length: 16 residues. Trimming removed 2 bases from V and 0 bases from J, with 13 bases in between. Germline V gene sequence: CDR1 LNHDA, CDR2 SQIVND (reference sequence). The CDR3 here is CASSIFTSQYQETQYF. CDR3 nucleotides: TGTGCCAGTAGTATATTTACTAGCCAGTACCAAGAGACCCAGTACTTC.

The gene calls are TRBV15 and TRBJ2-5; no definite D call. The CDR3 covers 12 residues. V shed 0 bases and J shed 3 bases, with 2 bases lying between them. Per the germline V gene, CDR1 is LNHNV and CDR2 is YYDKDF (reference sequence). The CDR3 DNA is TGTGCCACCAGCAGAGATAAAGAGACCCAGTACTTC. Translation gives CATSRDKETQYF.

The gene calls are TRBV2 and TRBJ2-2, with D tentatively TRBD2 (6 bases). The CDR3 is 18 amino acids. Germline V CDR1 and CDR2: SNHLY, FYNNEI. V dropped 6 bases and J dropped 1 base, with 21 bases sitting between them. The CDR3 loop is CASSELRRTSRNTGELFF. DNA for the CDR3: TGTGCCAGCAGCGAATTACGGAGAACTAGCCGGAACACCGGGGAGCTGTTTTTT.

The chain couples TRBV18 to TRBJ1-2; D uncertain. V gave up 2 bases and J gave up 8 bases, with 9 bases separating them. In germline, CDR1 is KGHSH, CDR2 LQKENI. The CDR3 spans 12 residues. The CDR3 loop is CASSPGLWGYTF. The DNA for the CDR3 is TGTGCCAGCTCACCAGGGCTCTGGGGCTACACCTTC.

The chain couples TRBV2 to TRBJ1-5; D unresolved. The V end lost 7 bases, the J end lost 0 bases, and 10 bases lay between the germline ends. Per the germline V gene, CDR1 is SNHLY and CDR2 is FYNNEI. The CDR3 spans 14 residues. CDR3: CASTVENSNQPQHF. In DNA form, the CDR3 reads TGTGCCAGCACGGTCGAGAATAGCAATCAGCCCCAGCATTTT.

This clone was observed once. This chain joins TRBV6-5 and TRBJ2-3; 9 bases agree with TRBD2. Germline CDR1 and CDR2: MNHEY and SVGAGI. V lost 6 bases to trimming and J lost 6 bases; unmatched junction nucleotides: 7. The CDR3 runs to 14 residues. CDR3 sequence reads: CASRAGGGSDTQYF. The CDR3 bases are TGTGCCAGCAGAGCGGGAGGAGGGTCGGATACGCAGTATTTT.